The 19 T cell receptor beta chains given below trace back to one sample, sequenced in a study of T cells in Graves' hyperthyroidism and ophthalmopathy. TCR beta CDR3 region amplification was performed from RNA transcripts. TCR CDR3 underwent first-round RT-PCR with the HTBI primer set. TCRdb redid the calling of the multiplex PCR reads with MiXCR, one entry per CDR3 protein. The data contain hundreds of thousands of distinct CDR3 sequences, roughly 15% of them singletons. The sequenced sample was blood. Receptors were obtained from a woman between 50 and 59 years old with Graves' ophthalmopathy.

The V and J genes are TRBV4-2 and TRBJ2-1, with 12 bases identical to TRBD2. The CDR3 has 16 amino acids. V dropped 3 bases and J dropped 6; count of bases not matched to a gene: 6. Germline CDR1 LGHNA, CDR2 YNFKEQ. CDR3 nucleotide sequence: TGTGCCAGCAGCCACCGGAGACTAGCGGGAGTCAATGAGCAGTTCTTC. It translates to CASSHRRLAGVNEQFF.

This chain connects TRBV12-3 or TRBV12-4 to TRBJ2-3; 9 bases are a match to TRBD2. Trimming removed 4 bases from V and 1 base from J; junction bases left unmatched: 9. This CDR3 has 17 amino acids. The CDR3 here is CASSWGGRATRTDTQYF. DNA for the CDR3: TGTGCCAGCAGTTGGGGCGGGAGGGCAACTCGCACAGATACGCAGTATTTT.

The genes are TRBV19 and TRBJ2-5; no clear D gene. Trimming took off 6 bases at V and 5 bases at J, with 10 bases between the two ends. There are 12 residues in the CDR3. Germline CDR1 LNHDA, CDR2 SQIVND (reference sequence). The CDR3 nucleotides are TGTGCCAGTAGCAAAATAGGCGAGACCCAGTACTTC. It codes for CASSKIGETQYF.

This clonotype was seen only a few times. DNA of the CDR3: TGTGCCAGCAGCTTACAGGGGCTCCTGGATGAGCAGTTCTTC. Translation: CASSLQGLLDEQFF. The chain has TRBV7-9 and TRBJ2-1, with a tentative D call TRBD1 (6 bases). The CDR3 loop spans 14 amino acids. Trimming took 2 bases from V and 8 from J, leaving 13 bases between them. The germline V gene has CDR1 SEHNR and CDR2 FQNEAQ (reference sequence).

Notes on this clonotype: A much more abundant neighbour one base away suggests this may be a read error. This chain uses TRBV5-1 with TRBJ2-2, with 7 bases fitting TRBD2. Germline CDR1 reads SGHRS; CDR2 reads YFSETQ. The CDR3 consists of 17 residues. The CDR3 DNA is TGCGCCAGCAGCTTGGCCATGGCGGGGGTGAACGCCGGGGAGCTGTTTTTT. It encodes CASSLAMAGVNAGELFF.

This clonotype appeared a few times. For the CDR3, the DNA is TGTGCCAGCAGTGAATATAACGCAGGTTCAGATACGCAGTATTTT. This translates into CASSEYNAGSDTQYF. The V gene is TRBV25-1, the J gene TRBJ2-3; no reliable D call. V was pared by 0 bases and J by 4 bases, with 11 bases between. Germline CDR1 MGHDK, CDR2 SYGVNS. This CDR3 spans 15 amino acids.

This clonotype turned up a few times. The chain has TRBV19 and TRBJ2-3; 12 bases fit TRBD2. Germline CDR1 LNHDA, CDR2 SQIVND (reference sequence). The ends lost 5 bases at V and 4 bases at J; junction bases unmatched: 10. This CDR3 is 17 amino acids long. CDR3 DNA sequence: TGTGCCAGTAGTCCAACACGACTAGCGGGAGTTCCAGATACGCAGTATTTT. Its translation: CASSPTRLAGVPDTQYF.

The V gene is TRBV28, the J gene TRBJ1-3; 8 bases line up with TRBD1. There are 15 residues in the CDR3. From germline, CDR1 is MDHEN and CDR2 SYDVKM. Losses at the gene ends were 6 bases for V and 6 bases for J; bases not matched to a gene: 10. DNA for the CDR3: TGTGCCAGCAGCCCTCAGACAGGGGCATCAAACACCATATATTTT. Residues: CASSPQTGASNTIYF.

This clonotype has at least ten counts. The chain joins TRBV30 to TRBJ2-7, with unresolved D. Per the germline V gene, CDR1 is GTSNPN and CDR2 is SVGIG (reference sequence). V dropped 2 bases and J dropped 6 bases, with 8 bases sitting between them. The CDR3 sequence is 11 residues long. The CDR3 loop reads CAWSRASEQYF. The CDR3, as DNA: TGTGCCTGGAGTAGGGCCAGCGAGCAGTACTTC.

At least ten counts were recorded for this clonotype. Relative to the germline gene, one junction end is altered; a read error may explain this. In DNA form, the CDR3 reads TGTGCCTGGATAGCGGTGAACGCTGAAGCTTTCTTT. Amino acids: CAWIAVNAEAFF. The chain carries TRBV30 and TRBJ1-1; D remains ambiguous. Germline V gives CDR1 GTSNPN, CDR2 SVGIG (reference sequence). CDR3 length: 12 amino acids.

This clonotype was seen many times. This rearrangement joins TRBV6-1 to TRBJ2-5, with D uncertain. CDR3 length: 11 amino acids. V lost 6 bases to trimming and J lost 5 bases, with 7 bases between them. Germline V CDR1 and CDR2: MNHNS, SASEGT. The CDR3 DNA follows: TGTGCCAGCAGGGCTCGGGAGACCCAGTACTTC. Translating it yields CASRARETQYF.

In its sample, this clonotype was seen many times. The rearrangement uses TRBV3-1 and TRBJ1-3; D remains ambiguous. V lost 0 bases to trimming and J lost 0 bases, with 15 bases between them. The CDR3 length is 18 residues. Germline V gene lookup returns CDR1 LGHDT and CDR2 YNNKEL (reference sequence). The chain's CDR3 is CASSQDRARRSSGNTIYF. In DNA form, the CDR3 reads TGTGCCAGCAGCCAAGATCGTGCTCGACGGAGCTCTGGAAACACCATATATTTT. Supplemented by reference TRBV3-1 and TRBJ1-3, the full variable domain reads DTAVSQTPKYLVTQMGNDKSIKCEQNLGHDTMYWYKQDSKKFLKIMFSYNNKELIINETVPNRFSPKSPDKAHLNLHINSLELGDSAVYFCASSQDRARRSSGNTIYFGEGSWLTVV.

This clonotype showed up many times. The J gene is TRBJ1-1, the V gene TRBV9, with unresolved D. This CDR3 is 14 amino acids long. Germline-derived CDR1 and CDR2 are SGDLS and YYNGEE. V was pared by 3 bases and J by 0 bases, with 9 bases between. CDR3: CASSARGMNTEAFF. The CDR3 nucleotides read TGTGCCAGCAGCGCCCGCGGGATGAACACTGAAGCTTTCTTT.

A word on this clonotype: A much larger clone is a single base away; this may be a read error. In DNA form, the CDR3 reads TGTGCCAGCAGTTCATTGGGCAAGAACACTGAAGCTTTCTTT. It is translated as CASSSLGKNTEAFF. The rearrangement joins TRBV28 to TRBJ1-1; D ambiguous. Trimming cost V 4 bases and J 1 base, with 10 bases left between them. The CDR3 is 14 amino acids. Germline V gives CDR1 MDHEN, CDR2 SYDVKM.

This clonotype was detected ten times or more. The chain recombines TRBV20-1 with TRBJ1-1; no clear D gene. The CDR3 runs to 12 residues. Trimming removed 6 bases from V and 1 base from J, with 9 bases in between. Germline CDR1 and CDR2: DFQATT and SNEGSKA (reference sequence). CDR3 loop: CSAGLRNTEAFF. The CDR3 region has the DNA TGCAGTGCCGGACTCCGGAACACTGAAGCTTTCTTT.

As to this clonotype: With a much larger clone just one base away, this may be a read error. The CDR3 carries no conserved terminal phenylalanine or tryptophan, so it likely arises from a read error. The chain links TRBV12-5 to TRBJ2-5; 14 positions agree with TRBD2. The J segment lost 1 base and the V segment lost 0 bases, leaving 7 bases of the junction unmatched. Looked up from germline, CDR1 is LGHNT and CDR2 is FRNRAP. CDR3 length equals 19 residues. The CDR3 sequence: CASGLVLGLAGGAQETQYS. In nucleotides, the CDR3 is TGTGCTAGTGGTTTGGTCCTTGGACTAGCGGGAGGAGCCCAAGAGACCCAGTACTCC.

This clonotype has only a few counts. The chain employs TRBV29-1 and TRBJ2-7; D gene unclear. The length of the CDR3 is 12 residues. The V end lost 4 bases, the J end lost 2 bases, and 9 bases lay between the germline ends. CDR1 is SQVTM, CDR2 ANQGSEA, per germline. As DNA, the CDR3 is TGCAGCGTTGTATCTTCCCCCTACGAGCAGTACTTC. Translated: CSVVSSPYEQYF.

The chain links TRBV7-3 to TRBJ2-3; D may be TRBD2 (6 bases). CDR3 length: 14 amino acids. V was pared by 5 bases and J by 3 bases, with 12 bases between. Per germline, CDR1 SGHTA and CDR2 FQGTGA. Here the CDR3 DNA reads TGTGCCAGCAGCCTTCTAGCGCAGACAGATACGCAGTATTTT. Translating it yields CASSLLAQTDTQYF. Filled out from reference TRBV7-3 and TRBJ2-3, the complete variable domain reads GAGVSQTPSNKVTEKGKYVELRCDPISGHTALYWYRQSLGQGPEFLIYFQGTGAADDSGLPNDRFFAVRPEGSVSTLKIQRTERGDSAVYLCASSLLAQTDTQYFGPGTRLTVL.

The chain joins TRBV15 to TRBJ2-5, with D unresolved. This CDR3 has 13 amino acids. The germline V gene encodes CDR1 LNHNV and CDR2 YYDKDF (reference sequence). The germline V and J ends were trimmed by 0 bases and 5 bases, with 7 bases remaining between them. The DNA of the CDR3 is TGTGCCACCAGCAGAGATTTTTGGGAGACCCAGTACTTC. Its protein is CATSRDFWETQYF.